This T cell receptor beta chain came from a study of T cell repertoires in cytomegalovirus infection. Turning to the study itself: Indicated by public TCR beta signatures were CMV infection and matching HLA type. Findings and limits, study-wide: HLA-C-restricted CMV-specific TCR beta clonotypes were dominant in the ex vivo response. Carriers of CMV and the relevant HLA type were discriminated by public TCR beta frequency.

One entry per CDR3 protein results from TCRdb running MiXCR on the reads. The sample contains about 230,000 distinct CDR3 sequences, 22% of which appear only once. In this sample, this clonotype turned up many times. The antigen is not known. CDR1 and CDR2 from the germline V gene are SEHNR and FQNEAQ (reference sequence). This CDR3 has 15 amino acids. Trimming took off 1 base at V and 5 bases at J, with 12 bases between the two ends. The chain carries TRBV7-9 and TRBJ1-5; no definite D call. The sample consisted of CD8+ T cells from PBMCs. The origin of this receptor is a human donor in good health (CMV status not recorded). Some clones in this sample may be carry-over from other donors' samples. CDR3 loop: CASSLGYGGYQPQHF. The CDR3 DNA reads TGTGCCAGCAGCTTAGGTTACGGCGGTTATCAGCCCCAGCATTTT.